This T cell receptor beta chain was profiled in a study of T cells in localized non-small cell lung cancer. Assay: immunoSEQ multiplex PCR; the TCRdb copy retains only in-frame clones and omits some. The repertoire holds around 83,000 clones, with approximately 86% as singletons. The sequencing here drew on peripheral blood, taken before any cancer treatment. The TCR originated in a man aged 40 to 75 with stage I squamous cell lung carcinoma.

CDR3 loop: CASSFYWGADGYTF. The CDR3 DNA sequence: TGCGCCAGCAGCTTCTACTGGGGGGCGGATGGCTACACCTTC. V and J are TRBV5-1 and TRBJ1-2; tentatively, D is TRBD1 (6 bases). Germline V gene data show CDR1 as SGHRS and CDR2 as YFSETQ. CDR3 size: 14 residues. Trimming left V 2 bases short and J 6 bases short, with 14 bases between.